The entry that follows covers one TCR beta chain sequence. What it binds is not known. The sample comes from a study of cytomegalovirus exposure and HLA in healthy donors. Study-wide findings and caveats: Across donors, sequencing depth was assumed by presence/absence analyses to be roughly uniform. In a later analysis, parvovirus B19, influenza, CMV and Epstein-Barr virus appeared linked to several top co-occurrence clusters.

It was with 60 Vbeta and 13 Jbeta primers that the PCR ran. TCRdb's table, derived via immunoSEQ multiplex PCR, lists solely in-frame clones and lacks some. The sample has about 110,000 clones; 69% are singletons. V was cut by 5 bases and J by 6 bases, with 23 bases left in between. From germline, CDR1 is MNHEY and CDR2 SMNVEV (reference sequence). This CDR3 spans 18 amino acids. The sequenced sample consisted of PBMCs. The chain employs TRBV27 and TRBJ1-6; maybe TRBD1 (5 bases). The TCR comes from a woman in her 70s in good health and CMV-seropositive. This chain's CDR3 is CASSPQSLDTRPNSPLHF. The CDR3 DNA is TGTGCCAGCAGTCCCCAATCCTTGGACACTCGACCTAATTCACCCCTCCACTTT.